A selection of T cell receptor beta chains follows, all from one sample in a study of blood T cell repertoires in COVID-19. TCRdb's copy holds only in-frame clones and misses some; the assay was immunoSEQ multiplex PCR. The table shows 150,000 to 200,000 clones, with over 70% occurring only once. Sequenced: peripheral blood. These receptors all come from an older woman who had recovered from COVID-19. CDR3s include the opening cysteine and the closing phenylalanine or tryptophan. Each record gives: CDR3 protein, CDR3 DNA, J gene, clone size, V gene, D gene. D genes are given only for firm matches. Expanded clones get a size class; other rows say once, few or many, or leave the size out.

cdr3_aa: CASSSGENYGYTF; cdr3_nt: TGTGCCAGCAGCTCCGGGGAGAACTATGGCTACACCTTC; j_call: TRBJ1-2; clone_size: few; v_call: TRBV7-9; d_call: NA
cdr3_aa: CASSSRATSTVAKNIQYF; cdr3_nt: TGTGCCAGCAGCTCCCGGGCTACTAGTACTGTGGCCAAAAACATTCAGTACTTC; j_call: TRBJ2-4; clone_size: NA; v_call: TRBV7-2; d_call: NA
cdr3_aa: CASSAPLAGYNEQFF; cdr3_nt: TGTGCCAGTAGTGCCCCACTAGCGGGGTACAATGAGCAGTTCTTC; j_call: TRBJ2-1; clone_size: many; v_call: TRBV19; d_call: TRBD2
cdr3_aa: CASSRTGTGVEKLFF; cdr3_nt: TGTGCCAGCAGCCGTACCGGGACAGGGGTTGAAAAACTGTTTTTT; j_call: TRBJ1-4; clone_size: many; v_call: TRBV4-2; d_call: TRBD1
cdr3_aa: CASSSGAGGGRETQYF; cdr3_nt: TGTGCCAGCAGCTCGGGGGCGGGAGGGGGGCGAGAGACCCAGTACTTC; j_call: TRBJ2-5; clone_size: NA; v_call: TRBV11-3; d_call: TRBD2
cdr3_aa: CASSPTGLAGVGETQYF; cdr3_nt: TGTGCCAGCAGCCCGACGGGACTAGCGGGAGTTGGGGAGACCCAGTACTTC; j_call: TRBJ2-5; clone_size: NA; v_call: TRBV7-7; d_call: TRBD2
cdr3_aa: CASSRASGNGEQYF; cdr3_nt: TGCGCCAGCAGCCGGGCTAGCGGGAATGGGGAGCAGTACTTC; j_call: TRBJ2-7; clone_size: NA; v_call: TRBV4-1; d_call: TRBD2
cdr3_aa: CASSVAGYNEQYF; cdr3_nt: TGCGCCAGCAGCGTAGCGGGATACAACGAGCAGTACTTC; j_call: TRBJ2-7; clone_size: NA; v_call: TRBV5-1; d_call: TRBD2
cdr3_aa: CASSEMGAVGYTF; cdr3_nt: TGTGCCAGCAGTGAAATGGGGGCTGTTGGCTACACCTTC; j_call: TRBJ1-2; clone_size: NA; v_call: TRBV6-1; d_call: NA
cdr3_aa: CASSEGPGYGYTF; cdr3_nt: TGTGCCAGCAGTGAGGGCCCAGGCTATGGCTACACCTTC; j_call: TRBJ1-2; clone_size: NA; v_call: TRBV6-4; d_call: NA
cdr3_aa: CATAVGSTYEQYF; cdr3_nt: TGTGCCACCGCAGTGGGCAGCACCTACGAGCAGTACTTC; j_call: TRBJ2-7; clone_size: NA; v_call: TRBV6-6; d_call: NA
cdr3_aa: CSVARDRGSSVEKLFF; cdr3_nt: TGCAGCGTTGCTCGGGACAGGGGGTCATCTGTTGAAAAACTGTTTTTT; j_call: TRBJ1-4; clone_size: NA; v_call: TRBV29-1; d_call: TRBD1
cdr3_aa: CASSHGGEQYF; cdr3_nt: TGTGCCAGCAGCCACGGGGGGGAGCAGTACTTC; j_call: TRBJ2-7; clone_size: NA; v_call: TRBV6-2/TRBV6-3; d_call: TRBD2
cdr3_aa: CASSLGLAGPYNEQFF; cdr3_nt: TGTGCCAGCAGTTTAGGACTAGCGGGACCTTACAATGAGCAGTTCTTC; j_call: TRBJ2-1; clone_size: NA; v_call: TRBV28; d_call: TRBD2
cdr3_aa: CASSPLQWRDSGNTIYF; cdr3_nt: TGTGCCAGCAGCCCGCTACAGTGGAGGGACTCTGGAAACACCATATATTTT; j_call: TRBJ1-3; clone_size: NA; v_call: TRBV7-9; d_call: NA
cdr3_aa: CASRARQNTEAFF; cdr3_nt: TGTGCCAGCAGGGCCCGACAGAACACTGAAGCTTTCTTT; j_call: TRBJ1-1; clone_size: many; v_call: TRBV2; d_call: NA
cdr3_aa: CASSPGLAGHTDTQYF; cdr3_nt: TGTGCCAGCAGCCCGGGACTAGCGGGACACACAGATACGCAGTATTTT; j_call: TRBJ2-3; clone_size: once; v_call: TRBV5-6; d_call: TRBD2
cdr3_aa: CAIRGWEGTEAFF; cdr3_nt: TGTGCCATACGGGGGTGGGAAGGCACTGAAGCTTTCTTT; j_call: TRBJ1-1; clone_size: few; v_call: TRBV28; d_call: NA
cdr3_aa: CATSDLDRGENTEAFF; cdr3_nt: TGTGCCACCAGTGATTTGGATCGGGGAGAGAACACTGAAGCTTTCTTT; j_call: TRBJ1-1; clone_size: NA; v_call: TRBV24-1; d_call: NA
cdr3_aa: CASSPTDSPYYEQYF; cdr3_nt: TGTGCCAGCAGTCCGACGGACAGTCCCTACTACGAGCAGTACTTC; j_call: TRBJ2-7; clone_size: NA; v_call: TRBV27; d_call: NA
cdr3_aa: CSVGGGPGPTPVGYTF; cdr3_nt: TGCAGCGTTGGGGGGGGCCCGGGACCTACTCCCGTTGGCTACACCTTC; j_call: TRBJ1-2; clone_size: NA; v_call: TRBV29-1; d_call: NA
cdr3_aa: CASSFGLDQPQHF; cdr3_nt: TGTGCCAGCAGCTTCGGTCTAGATCAGCCCCAGCATTTT; j_call: TRBJ1-5; clone_size: NA; v_call: TRBV7-3; d_call: NA
cdr3_aa: CASSMLADGYTF; cdr3_nt: TGTGCCAGTAGTATGTTGGCCGATGGCTACACCTTC; j_call: TRBJ1-2; clone_size: NA; v_call: TRBV19; d_call: NA
cdr3_aa: CASSVISGSGEQYF; cdr3_nt: TGTGCCAGCAGCGTAATCAGCGGGAGTGGCGAGCAGTACTTC; j_call: TRBJ2-7; clone_size: NA; v_call: TRBV9; d_call: TRBD2
cdr3_aa: CASSPDRSGNTIYF; cdr3_nt: TGTGCCAGCTCCCCGGACAGGTCTGGAAACACCATATATTTT; j_call: TRBJ1-3; clone_size: NA; v_call: TRBV18; d_call: TRBD1
cdr3_aa: CASSGNRVNQPQHF; cdr3_nt: TGTGCCAGCAGCGGGAACAGGGTTAATCAGCCCCAGCATTTT; j_call: TRBJ1-5; clone_size: NA; v_call: TRBV7-9; d_call: NA
cdr3_aa: CASSPGIEQFF; cdr3_nt: TGTGCCAGCAGCCCCGGGATTGAGCAGTTCTTC; j_call: TRBJ2-1; clone_size: once; v_call: TRBV7-9; d_call: NA
cdr3_aa: CAISESGLEEDYGYTF; cdr3_nt: TGTGCCATCAGTGAGTCTGGACTCGAGGAGGACTATGGCTACACCTTC; j_call: TRBJ1-2; clone_size: NA; v_call: TRBV10-3; d_call: NA
cdr3_aa: CASIRDYITGELFF; cdr3_nt: TGCGCCAGCATCCGGGACTACATAACCGGGGAGCTGTTTTTT; j_call: TRBJ2-2; clone_size: NA; v_call: TRBV5-1; d_call: TRBD2